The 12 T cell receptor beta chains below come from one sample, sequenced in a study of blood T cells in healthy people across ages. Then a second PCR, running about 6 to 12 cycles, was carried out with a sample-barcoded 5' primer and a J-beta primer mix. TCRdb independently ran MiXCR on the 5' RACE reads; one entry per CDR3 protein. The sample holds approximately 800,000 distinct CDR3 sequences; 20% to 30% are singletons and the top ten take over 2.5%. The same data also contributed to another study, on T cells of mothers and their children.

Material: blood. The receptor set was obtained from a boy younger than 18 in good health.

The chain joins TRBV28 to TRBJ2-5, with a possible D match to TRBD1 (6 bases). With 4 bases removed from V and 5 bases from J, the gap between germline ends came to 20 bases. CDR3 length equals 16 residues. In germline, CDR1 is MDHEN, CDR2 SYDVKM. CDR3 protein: CASSWDYAQGTETQYF. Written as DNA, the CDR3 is TGTGCCAGCAGTTGGGATTACGCACAGGGAACGGAGACCCAGTACTTC. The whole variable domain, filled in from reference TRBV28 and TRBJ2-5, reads DVKVTQSSRYLVKRTGEKVFLECVQDMDHENMFWYRQDPGLGLRLIYFSYDVKMKEKGDIPEGYSVSREKKERFSLILESASTNQTSMYLCASSWDYAQGTETQYFGPGTRLLVL.

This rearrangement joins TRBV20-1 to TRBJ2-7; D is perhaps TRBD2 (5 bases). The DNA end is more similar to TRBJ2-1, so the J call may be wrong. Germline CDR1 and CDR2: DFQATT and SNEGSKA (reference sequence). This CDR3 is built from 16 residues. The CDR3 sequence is CSARDFPGGSYNEQFF. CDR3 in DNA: TGCAGTGCTAGAGATTTTCCAGGAGGCTCCTACAATGAGCAGTTCTTC.

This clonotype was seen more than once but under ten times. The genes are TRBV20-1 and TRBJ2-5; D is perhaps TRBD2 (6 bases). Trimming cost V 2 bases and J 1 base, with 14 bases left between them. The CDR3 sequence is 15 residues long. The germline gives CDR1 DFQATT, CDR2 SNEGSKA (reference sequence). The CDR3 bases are TGCAGTGCTAGAAGCGGGTTAAGGCGCCAAGAGACCCAGTACTTC. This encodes CSARSGLRRQETQYF.

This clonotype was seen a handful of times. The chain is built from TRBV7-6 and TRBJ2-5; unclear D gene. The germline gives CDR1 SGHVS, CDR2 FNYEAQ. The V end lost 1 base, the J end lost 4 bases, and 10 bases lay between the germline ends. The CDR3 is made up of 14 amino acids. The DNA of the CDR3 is TGTGCCAGCAGCTTAGAGGCAACCCCAGAGACCCAGTACTTC. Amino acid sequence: CASSLEATPETQYF.

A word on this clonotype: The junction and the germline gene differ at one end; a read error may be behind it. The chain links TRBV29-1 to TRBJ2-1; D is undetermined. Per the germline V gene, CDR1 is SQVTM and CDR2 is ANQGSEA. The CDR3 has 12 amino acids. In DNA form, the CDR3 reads TGCAGCGGATCGGTAGCCTACAACGAGCAGTTCTTC. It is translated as CSGSVAYNEQFF.

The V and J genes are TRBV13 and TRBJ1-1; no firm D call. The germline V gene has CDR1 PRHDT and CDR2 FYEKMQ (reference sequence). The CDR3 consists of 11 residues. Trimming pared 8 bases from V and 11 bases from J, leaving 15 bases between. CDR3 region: CASGRAGGAFF. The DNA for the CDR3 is TGTGCCAGCGGCCGGGCAGGCGGGGCTTTCTTT.

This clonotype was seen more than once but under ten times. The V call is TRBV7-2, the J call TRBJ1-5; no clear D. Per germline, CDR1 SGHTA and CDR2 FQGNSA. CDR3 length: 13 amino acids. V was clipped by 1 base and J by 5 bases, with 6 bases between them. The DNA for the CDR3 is TGTGCCAGCAGCTTAGAGGTGTATCAGCCCCAGCATTTT. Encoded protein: CASSLEVYQPQHF.

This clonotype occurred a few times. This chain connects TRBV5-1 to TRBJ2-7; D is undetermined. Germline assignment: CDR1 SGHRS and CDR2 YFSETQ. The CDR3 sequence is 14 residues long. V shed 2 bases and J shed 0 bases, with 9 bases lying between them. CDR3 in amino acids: CASSFTADSYEQYF. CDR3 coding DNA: TGCGCCAGCAGCTTCACAGCCGACTCCTACGAGCAGTACTTC.

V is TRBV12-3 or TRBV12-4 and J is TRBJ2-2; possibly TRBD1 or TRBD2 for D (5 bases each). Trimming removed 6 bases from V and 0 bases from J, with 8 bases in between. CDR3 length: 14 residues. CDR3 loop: CASRGVTNTGELFF. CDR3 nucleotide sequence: TGTGCCAGCAGGGGGGTTACGAACACCGGGGAGCTGTTTTTT.

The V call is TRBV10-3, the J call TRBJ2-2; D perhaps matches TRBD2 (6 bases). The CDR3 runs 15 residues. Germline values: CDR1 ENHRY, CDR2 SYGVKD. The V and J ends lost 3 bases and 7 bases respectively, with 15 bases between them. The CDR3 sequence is CAISDWLATNGELFF. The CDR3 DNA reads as TGTGCCATCAGTGACTGGCTAGCGACAAACGGGGAGCTGTTTTTT.

CDR3 in amino acids: CASSEGIAATYEQYF. CDR3 sequence (DNA): TGTGCCAGCAGTGAGGGAATAGCGGCAACCTACGAGCAGTACTTC. The chain carries TRBV6-4 and TRBJ2-1; a weak D match, TRBD2 (6 bases). TRBJ2-7 explains the end of the DNA better; the J call may be wrong. Per germline, CDR1 MRHNA and CDR2 SNTAGT. This CDR3 comprises 15 residues.

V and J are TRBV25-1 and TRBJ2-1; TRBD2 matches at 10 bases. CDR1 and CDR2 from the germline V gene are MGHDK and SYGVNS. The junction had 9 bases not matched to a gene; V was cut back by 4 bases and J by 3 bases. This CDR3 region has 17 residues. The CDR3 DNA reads TGTGCCAGCAGTGTAGCGGGGGGACCCTTGGGCTACAATGAGCAGTTCTTC. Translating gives CASSVAGGPLGYNEQFF.